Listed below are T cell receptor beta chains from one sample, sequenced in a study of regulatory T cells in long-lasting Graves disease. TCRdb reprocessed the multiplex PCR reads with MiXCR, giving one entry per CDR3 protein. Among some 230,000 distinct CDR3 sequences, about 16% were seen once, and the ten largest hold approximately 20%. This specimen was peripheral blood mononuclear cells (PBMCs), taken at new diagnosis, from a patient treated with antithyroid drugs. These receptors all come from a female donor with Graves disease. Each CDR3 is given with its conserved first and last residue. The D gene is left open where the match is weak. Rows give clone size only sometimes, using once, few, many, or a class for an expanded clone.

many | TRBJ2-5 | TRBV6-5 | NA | TGTGCCAGCAGTTACTCTCCCAGGCTAGCCCGACAAGAGACCCAGTACTTC | CASSYSPRLARQETQYF
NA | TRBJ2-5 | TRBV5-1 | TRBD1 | TGCGCCAGCAGCTTGGAGGAAGGGGGCATGGAGACTCAGTACTTC | CASSLEEGGMETQYF
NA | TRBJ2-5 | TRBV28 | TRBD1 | TGTGCCAGCCTGACAGGGGAGTTGGAGACCCAGTACTTC | CASLTGELETQYF
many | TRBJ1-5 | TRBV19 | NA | TGTGCCAGTAGTATGTGGCGCGGCAATCAGCCCCAGCATTTT | CASSMWRGNQPQHF
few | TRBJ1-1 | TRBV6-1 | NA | TGTGCCACCTGGGGTTGGCTCCGAGGGACTGAAGCTTTCTTT | CATWGWLRGTEAFF
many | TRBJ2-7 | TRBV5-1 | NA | TGCGCCAGCATGGCACTAGAATCCTACGAGCAGTACTTC | CASMALESYEQYF
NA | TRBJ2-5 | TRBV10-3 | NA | TGTGCCATCAATGAGCCGCCGACCGCAGAGACCCAGTACTTC | CAINEPPTAETQYF
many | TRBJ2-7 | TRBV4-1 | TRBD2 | TGCGCCAGCAGCCAAGGGACTAGCCCTTCCTACGAGCAGTACTTC | CASSQGTSPSYEQYF
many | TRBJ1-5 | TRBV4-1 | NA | TGCGCCAGCAGCCAAGATTGGGGACCCAATCAGCCCCAGCATTTT | CASSQDWGPNQPQHF
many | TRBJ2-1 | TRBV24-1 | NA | TGTGCCATCGAGGACTGGTGGTCGTGCAATGAGCAGTTCTTC | CAIEDWWSCNEQFF
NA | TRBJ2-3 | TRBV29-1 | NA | TGCAGCGTTGGCCTAGATTCTTTAGATACGCAGTATTTT | CSVGLDSLDTQYF
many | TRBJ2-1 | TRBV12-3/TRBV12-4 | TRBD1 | TGTGCCAGCAGTTTGACAGGGGGTCTCTCGAATGAGCAGTTCTTC | CASSLTGGLSNEQFF
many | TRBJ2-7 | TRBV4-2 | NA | TGTGCCAGCAGCCAGGGTGAGATTTCGTACAGCGTCCTCGACGAGCAGTACTTC | CASSQGEISYSVLDEQYF
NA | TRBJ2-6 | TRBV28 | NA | TGTGCCAGCAGTTTAAGGGGGTACAGGAACTCTGGGGCCAACGTCCTGACTTTC | CASSLRGYRNSGANVLTF
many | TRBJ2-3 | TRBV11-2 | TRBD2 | TGTGCCAGCAGCTTGTCCAGCGGGAGGGGCGATACGCAGTATTTT | CASSLSSGRGDTQYF
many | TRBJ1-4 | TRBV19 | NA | TGTGCCAGTACGGCGGAGGTTGGAACTAATGAAAAACTGTTTTTT | CASTAEVGTNEKLFF
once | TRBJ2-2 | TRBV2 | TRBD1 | TGTGCCAGCAGTCCCAGCGCAGGGGGCACCGGGGAGCTGTTTTTT | CASSPSAGGTGELFF
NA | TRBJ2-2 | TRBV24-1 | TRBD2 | TGTGCCACCAGTGGTGGTAGCGGGCGCCCGAACACCGGGGAGCTGTTTTTT | CATSGGSGRPNTGELFF
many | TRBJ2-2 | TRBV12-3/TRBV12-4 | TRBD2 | TGTGCCAGCAGTCCAAGACTAGCTATCGCGAACACCGGGGAGCTGTTTTTT | CASSPRLAIANTGELFF
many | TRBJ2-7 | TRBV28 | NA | TGTGCCAGCAGGGCGCCAGTCTCCTACGAGCAGTACTTC | CASRAPVSYEQYF
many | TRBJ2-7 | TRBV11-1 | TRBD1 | TGTGCCAGCAGCTTAGCCGGGACAGGGTTATCCTACGAGCAGTACTTC | CASSLAGTGLSYEQYF
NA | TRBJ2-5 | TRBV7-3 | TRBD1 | TGTGCCAGCAGCTTAGCCGGGACAGCCGAGACCCAGTACTTC | CASSLAGTAETQYF
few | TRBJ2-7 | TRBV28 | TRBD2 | TGTGCCAGCAGTCCGGGGAGGGCCCGGGAGGAGCAGTACTTC | CASSPGRAREEQYF